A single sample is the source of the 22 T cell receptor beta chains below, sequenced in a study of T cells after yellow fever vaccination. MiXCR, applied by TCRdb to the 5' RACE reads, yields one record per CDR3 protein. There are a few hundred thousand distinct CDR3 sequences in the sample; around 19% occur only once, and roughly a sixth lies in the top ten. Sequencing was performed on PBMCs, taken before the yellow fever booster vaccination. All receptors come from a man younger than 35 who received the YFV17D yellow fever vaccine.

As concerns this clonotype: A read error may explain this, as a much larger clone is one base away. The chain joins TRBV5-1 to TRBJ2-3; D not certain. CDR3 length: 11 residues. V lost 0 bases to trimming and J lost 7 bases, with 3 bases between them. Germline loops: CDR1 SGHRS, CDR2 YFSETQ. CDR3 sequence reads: CASSLENTQYF. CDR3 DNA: TGCGCCAGCAGCTTGGAAAATACGCAGTATTTT.

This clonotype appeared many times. CDR3 loop: CASSQDYEGGEQFF. As DNA, the CDR3 is TGCGCCAGCAGCCAAGATTACGAGGGTGGTGAGCAGTTCTTC. The rearrangement joins TRBV4-3 to TRBJ2-1; TRBD2 is a possible D gene (5 bases). Germline V gives CDR1 LGHNA, CDR2 YSLEER. The V gene lost 0 bases and the J gene lost 9 bases, with 12 bases spanning the gap. This CDR3 has 14 residues.

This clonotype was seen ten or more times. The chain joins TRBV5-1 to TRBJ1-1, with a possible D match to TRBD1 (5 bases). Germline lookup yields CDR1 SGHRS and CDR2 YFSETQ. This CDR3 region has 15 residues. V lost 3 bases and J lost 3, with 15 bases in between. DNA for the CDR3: TGCGCCAGCAGCTCGGGACCCCCACGGGACACTGAAGCTTTCTTT. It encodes CASSSGPPRDTEAFF. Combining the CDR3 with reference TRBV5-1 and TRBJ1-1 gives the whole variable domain KAGVTQTPRYLIKTRGQQVTLSCSPISGHRSVSWYQQTPGQGLQFLFEYFSETQRNKGNFPGRFSGRQFSNSRSEMNVSTLELGDSALYLCASSSGPPRDTEAFFGQGTRLTVV.

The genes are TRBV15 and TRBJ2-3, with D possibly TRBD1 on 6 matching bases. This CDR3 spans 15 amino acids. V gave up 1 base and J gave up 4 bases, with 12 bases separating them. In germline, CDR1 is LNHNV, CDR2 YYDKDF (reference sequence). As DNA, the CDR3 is TGTGCCACCAGCAGAGTAGGGGGTCCGGCAGATACGCAGTATTTT. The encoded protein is CATSRVGGPADTQYF.

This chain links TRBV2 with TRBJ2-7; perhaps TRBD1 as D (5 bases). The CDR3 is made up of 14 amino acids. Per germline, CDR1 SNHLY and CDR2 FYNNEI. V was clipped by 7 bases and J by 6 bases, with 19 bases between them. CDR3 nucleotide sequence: TGTGCCAGCAATCCCCCGCCTCAGGGTCGCGAGCAGTACGTC. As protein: CASNPPPQGREQYV.

The CDR3 DNA sequence: TGCGCCAGCAGCTTGTCGCCGGGACAGGAGACTTCACCCCTCCACTTT. Its protein is CASSLSPGQETSPLHF. The chain links TRBV5-1 to TRBJ1-6; TRBD1 matches 8 bases. Germline V gene data show CDR1 as SGHRS and CDR2 as YFSETQ. This CDR3 spans 16 amino acids. V lost 1 base to trimming and J lost 9 bases; unmatched junction nucleotides: 9.

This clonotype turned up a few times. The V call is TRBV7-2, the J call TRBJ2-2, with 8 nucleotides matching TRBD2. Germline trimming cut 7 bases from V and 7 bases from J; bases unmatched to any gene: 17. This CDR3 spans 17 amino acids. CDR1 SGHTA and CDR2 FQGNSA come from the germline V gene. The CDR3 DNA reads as TGTGCCAGCAAGCCGGGCGGGGGGCCGATCGGGGTCGGGGAGCTGTTTTTT. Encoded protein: CASKPGGGPIGVGELFF.

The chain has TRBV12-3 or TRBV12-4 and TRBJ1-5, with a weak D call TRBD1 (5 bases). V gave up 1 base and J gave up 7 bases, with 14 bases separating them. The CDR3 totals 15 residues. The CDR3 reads CASSLVRGEGQPQHF. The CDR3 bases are TGTGCCAGCAGTTTAGTTCGGGGGGAAGGCCAGCCCCAGCATTTT.

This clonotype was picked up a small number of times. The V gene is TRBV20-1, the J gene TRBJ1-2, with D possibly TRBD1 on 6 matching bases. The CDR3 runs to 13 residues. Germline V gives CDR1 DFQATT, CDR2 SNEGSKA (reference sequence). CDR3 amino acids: CSASDFRGYGYTF. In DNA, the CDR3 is TGCAGCGCCTCGGACTTCAGGGGCTATGGCTACACCTTC.

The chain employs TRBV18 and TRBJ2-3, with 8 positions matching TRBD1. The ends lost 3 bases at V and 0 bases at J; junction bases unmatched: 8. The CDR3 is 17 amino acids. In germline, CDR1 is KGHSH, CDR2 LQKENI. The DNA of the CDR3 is TGTGCCAGCTCACCTCGGACAGGGATAACTAGCACAGATACGCAGTATTTT. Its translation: CASSPRTGITSTDTQYF.

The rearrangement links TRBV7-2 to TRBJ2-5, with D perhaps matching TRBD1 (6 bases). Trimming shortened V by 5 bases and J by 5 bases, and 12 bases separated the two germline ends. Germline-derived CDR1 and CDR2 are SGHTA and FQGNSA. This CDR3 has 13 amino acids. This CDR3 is CASSINRVETQYF. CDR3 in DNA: TGTGCCAGCAGCATAAACAGGGTTGAGACCCAGTACTTC.

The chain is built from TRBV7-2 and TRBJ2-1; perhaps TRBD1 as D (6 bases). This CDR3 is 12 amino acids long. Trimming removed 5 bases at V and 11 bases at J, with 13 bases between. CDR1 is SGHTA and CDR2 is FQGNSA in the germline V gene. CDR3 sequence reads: CASSPQGYQQFF. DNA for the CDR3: TGTGCCAGCAGCCCCCAGGGGTACCAGCAGTTCTTC.

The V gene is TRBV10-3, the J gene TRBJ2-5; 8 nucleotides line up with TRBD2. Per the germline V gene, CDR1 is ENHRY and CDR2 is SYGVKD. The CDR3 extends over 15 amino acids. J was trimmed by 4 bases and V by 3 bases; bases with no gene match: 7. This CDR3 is CAISDGSGTAETQYF. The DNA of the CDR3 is TGTGCCATCAGTGACGGTAGCGGGACCGCAGAGACCCAGTACTTC.

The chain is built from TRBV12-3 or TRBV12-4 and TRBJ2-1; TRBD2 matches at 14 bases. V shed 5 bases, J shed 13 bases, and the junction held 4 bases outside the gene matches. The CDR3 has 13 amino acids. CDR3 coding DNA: TGTGCCAGCAGTCCGGGGACTAGCGGGGGACAGTTCTTC. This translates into CASSPGTSGGQFF.

In nucleotides, the CDR3 is TGTGCCAGCAGCCCAAACGATGGGCAGAACAATGAGCAGTTCTTC. Translating gives CASSPNDGQNNEQFF. This chain connects TRBV4-2 to TRBJ2-1; D ambiguous. The CDR3 consists of 15 residues. Trimming shortened V by 4 bases and J by 5 bases, and 15 bases separated the two germline ends. Germline V lookup: CDR1 LGHNA, CDR2 YNFKEQ.

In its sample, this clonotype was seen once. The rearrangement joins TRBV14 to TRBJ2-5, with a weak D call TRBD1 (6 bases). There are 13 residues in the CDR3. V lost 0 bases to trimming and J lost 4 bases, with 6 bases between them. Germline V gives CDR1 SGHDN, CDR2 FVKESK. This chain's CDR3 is CASSQEGGETQYF. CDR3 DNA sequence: TGTGCCAGCAGCCAAGAAGGGGGAGAGACCCAGTACTTC.

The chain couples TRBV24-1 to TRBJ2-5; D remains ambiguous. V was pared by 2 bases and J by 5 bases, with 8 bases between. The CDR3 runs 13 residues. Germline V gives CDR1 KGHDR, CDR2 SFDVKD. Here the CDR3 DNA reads TGTGCCACCAGTGATTCGTACTCGGAGACCCAGTACTTC. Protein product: CATSDSYSETQYF.

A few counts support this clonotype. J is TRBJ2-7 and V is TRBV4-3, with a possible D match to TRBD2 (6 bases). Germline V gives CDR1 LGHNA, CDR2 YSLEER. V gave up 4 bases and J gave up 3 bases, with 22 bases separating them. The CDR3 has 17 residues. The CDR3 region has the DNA TGCGCCAGCAGCCCGTCCGGGACCCTGGAGGACTACTACGAGCAGTACTTC. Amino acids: CASSPSGTLEDYYEQYF.

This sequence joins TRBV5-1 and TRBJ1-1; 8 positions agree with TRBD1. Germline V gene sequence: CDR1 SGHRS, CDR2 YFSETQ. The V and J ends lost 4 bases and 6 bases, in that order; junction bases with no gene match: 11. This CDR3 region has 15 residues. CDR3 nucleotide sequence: TGCGCCAGCAGCCTGGGAGGACAGGGTGGCTCTGAAGCTTTCTTT. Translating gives CASSLGGQGGSEAFF.

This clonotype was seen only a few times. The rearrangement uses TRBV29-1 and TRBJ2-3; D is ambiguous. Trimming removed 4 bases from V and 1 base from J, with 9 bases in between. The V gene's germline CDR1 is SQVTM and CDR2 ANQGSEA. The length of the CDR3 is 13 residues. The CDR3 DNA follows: TGCAGCGTTGGAAAGGGTGGCACAGATACGCAGTATTTT. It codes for CSVGKGGTDTQYF.

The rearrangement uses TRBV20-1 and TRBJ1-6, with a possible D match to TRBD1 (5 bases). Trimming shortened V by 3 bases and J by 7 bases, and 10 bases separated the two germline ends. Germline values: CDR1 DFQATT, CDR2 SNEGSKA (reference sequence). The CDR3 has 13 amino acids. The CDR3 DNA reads TGCAGTGCTAGTCCCGGGGCAAATTCACCCCTCCACTTT. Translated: CSASPGANSPLHF.

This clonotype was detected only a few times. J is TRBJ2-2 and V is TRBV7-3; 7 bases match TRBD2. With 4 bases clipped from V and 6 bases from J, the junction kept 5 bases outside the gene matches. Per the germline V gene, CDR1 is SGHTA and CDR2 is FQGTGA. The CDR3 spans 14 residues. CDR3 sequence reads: CASSSERGAGELFF. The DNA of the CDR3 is TGTGCCAGCAGCTCCGAGCGGGGTGCCGGGGAGCTGTTTTTT.